The 4 T cell receptor beta chains presented below share a single source sample, sequenced in a study of cytomegalovirus exposure and HLA in healthy donors. The study ran its PCR with 60 Vbeta and 13 Jbeta primers. Sequencing used immunoSEQ multiplex PCR; TCRdb keeps in-frame clones, though not all of them. The specimen's table records fewer than 250,000 clones. The sequenced sample was PBMCs. These receptors all come from a woman aged 25 to 45 in good health and CMV-seropositive.

V and J are TRBV19 and TRBJ2-5; no firm D call. The J call could be wrong; TRBJ2-7 is a better fit for the DNA end. This CDR3 has 12 residues. Germline lookup yields CDR1 LNHDA and CDR2 SQIVND (reference sequence). Here the CDR3 DNA reads TGTGCCACTTTCGAGAGATCCTACGAGCAGTACTTC. Encoded protein: CATFERSYEQYF.

This chain joins TRBV6-1 and TRBJ1-1; TRBD1 might be the D (5 bases). The V end was cut by 1 base, the J end by 4 bases, with 10 bases between. This CDR3 is 14 amino acids long. Germline-derived CDR1 and CDR2 are MNHNS and SASEGT. CDR3 protein: CASSEDTGGTEAFF. DNA of the CDR3: TGTGCCAGCAGTGAAGACACAGGCGGCACTGAAGCTTTCTTT.

The rearrangement joins TRBV7-2 to TRBJ2-1; 13 bases agree with TRBD2. The germline gives CDR1 SGHTA, CDR2 FQGNSA. This CDR3 is 17 amino acids long. V lost 5 bases to trimming and J lost 9 bases; unmatched junction nucleotides: 13. The DNA for the CDR3 is TGTGCCAGCAGCCGAGGGGGGACTAGCGGGATGCGGGGTGAGCAGTTCTTC. The encoded protein is CASSRGGTSGMRGEQFF. Supplemented by reference TRBV7-2 and TRBJ2-1, the full variable domain reads GAGVSQSPSNKVTEKGKDVELRCDPISGHTALYWYRQSLGQGLEFLIYFQGNSAPDKSGLPSDRFSAERTGGSVSTLTIQRTQQEDSAVYLCASSRGGTSGMRGEQFFGPGTRLTVL.

The V call is TRBV12-5, the J call TRBJ1-1, with D unresolved. The CDR3 loop spans 14 amino acids. Trimming left V 4 bases short and J 4 bases short, with 13 bases between. Per germline, CDR1 LGHNT and CDR2 FRNRAP. CDR3 region: CASGSPSPPTEAFF. DNA for the CDR3: TGTGCTAGTGGTTCCCCCAGTCCGCCCACTGAAGCTTTCTTT.